The source of this TCR beta chain is a study of blood T cell repertoires in COVID-19. As for the study in general: Italy, Spain and the United States were the sources of the convalescent and acute COVID-19 samples. PBMCs, B-cell-depleted T cells, or T cells were the source of the cDNA or gDNA that made up the material.

This clone has more than one count but fewer than ten. Original data processing: Nucleated cell number was recorded as an estimate derived from reference gene primer amplification. Assay used: immunoSEQ multiplex PCR; TCRdb lists only in-frame clones, some missing. The V and J calls and clone size are taken from that table; D and trimming were inferred from the DNA. This repertoire shows tens of thousands of clones, roughly 89% found once; its top ten account for over 7.5%. With 6 bases removed from V and 10 bases from J, the gap between germline ends came to 15 bases. This CDR3 is 13 amino acids long. The germline V gene encodes CDR1 KGHDR and CDR2 SFDVKD.

The chain employs TRBV24-1 and TRBJ1-5, with TRBD1 as a possible D gene (5 bases). The material sequenced was peripheral blood. The sequence derives from a man younger than 40 with acute or convalescent COVID-19. CDR3 sequence reads: CATSRGQGIPQHF. CDR3 bases: TGTGCCACCAGTAGAGGACAAGGGATACCCCAGCATTTT.